The clone carrying this TCR beta chain was observed once. Allocation to cohorts depended on clinical history reported by the participants. The junction had 6 bases not matched to a gene; V was cut back by 5 bases and J by 7 bases. Germline V CDR1 and CDR2: MNHEY, SMNVEV (reference sequence). CDR3 length: 14 residues. The data were taken from a study of blood T cell repertoires in COVID-19. This table comes from immunoSEQ multiplex PCR, and its TCRdb copy is limited to in-frame clones, with some not included. The sample includes 250,000 or so clones, 70% to 90% of them seen just once. V usage is TRBV27 and J usage is TRBJ1-2, with 11 bases fitting TRBD1. Sample: PBMCs or T cells enriched from blood (not recorded which). This TCR was recovered from a woman in her fifties or sixties who had recovered from COVID-19. The CDR3 DNA sequence: TGTGCCAGCAGTGTAGGACAGGGGGCGCTTGGCTACACCTTC. Translating it yields CASSVGQGALGYTF.